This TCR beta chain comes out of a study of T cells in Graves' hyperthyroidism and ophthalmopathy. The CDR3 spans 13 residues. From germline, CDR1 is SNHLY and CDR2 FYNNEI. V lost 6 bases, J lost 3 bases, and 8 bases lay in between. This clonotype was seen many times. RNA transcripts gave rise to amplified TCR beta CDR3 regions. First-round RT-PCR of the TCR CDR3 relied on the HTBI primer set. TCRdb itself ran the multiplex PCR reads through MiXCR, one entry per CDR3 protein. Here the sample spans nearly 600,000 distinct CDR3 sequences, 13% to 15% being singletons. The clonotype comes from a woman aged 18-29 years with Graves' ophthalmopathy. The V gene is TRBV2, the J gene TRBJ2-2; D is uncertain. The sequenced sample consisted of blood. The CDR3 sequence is CASRAHYTGELFF. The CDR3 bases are TGTGCCAGCAGGGCACATTACACCGGGGAGCTGTTTTTT.